This T cell receptor (beta chain) is from a study of OX40 agonist ivuxolimab in advanced cancers. Patients were excluded for autoimmune disease history or systemic immunosuppression. To note about this clone: Its antigen remains unidentified.

Study-wide findings and caveats: Not determined was the antigen specificity of the expanded peripheral T cells.

Sequenced by immunoSEQ multiplex PCR; TCRdb stores in-frame clones only, minus some. The sample records tens of thousands of clones, 80% to 90% being singletons. The receptor comes from an adult with an advanced solid tumor such as melanoma, head and neck, liver or kidney cancer. Sample: CD4+ or CD8+ T cells sorted from blood, taken in a trial of the OX40 agonist ivuxolimab.

The DNA of the CDR3 is TGTGCCAGCAGCCTACGGCTTTCAACTAATGAAAAACTGTTTTTT. As protein: CASSLRLSTNEKLFF. The chain recombines TRBV7-6 with TRBJ1-4; D is uncertain. The CDR3 covers 15 residues. Germline lookup yields CDR1 SGHVS and CDR2 FNYEAQ. V dropped 5 bases and J dropped 0 bases, with 10 bases sitting between them.